Each of the 25 T cell receptor beta chains below was sequenced from the same sample in a study of PD-1 blockade in classical Hodgkin lymphoma. Every patient experienced relapse after autologous stem cell transplantation, and brentuximab vedotin exposure varied. Magnetic negative selection was used to purify CD4+ T cells from thawed PBMCs. Generated by immunoSEQ multiplex PCR, the TCRdb table keeps only in-frame clones and is missing some. Of 30,000 to 40,000 clones in the sample, around nine tenths were seen once. Source: CD4+ T cells from blood, taken at baseline. All receptors come from a human donor with classical Hodgkin lymphoma.

This clone is a singleton in its sample. The chain couples TRBV15 to TRBJ2-1; TRBD2 aligns across 7 bases. Germline-derived CDR1 and CDR2 are LNHNV and YYDKDF (reference sequence). This CDR3 spans 13 amino acids. V lost 0 bases, J lost 10 bases, and 3 bases stayed unmatched. The CDR3 nucleotides are TGTGCCACCAGCAGAGATCAGACTAGCGAGCAGTTCTTC. Translated, it gives CATSRDQTSEQFF.

This sequence joins TRBV5-1 and TRBJ2-7; 9 bases match TRBD1. This CDR3 is 15 amino acids long. CDR1 is SGHRS, CDR2 YFSETQ, per germline. The trim removed 4 bases at V and 5 bases at J, leaving 10 bases unmatched. CDR3 sequence (DNA): TGCGCCAGCAGCGGCTCCCGGGACAGGGCTCACGAGCAGTACTTC. Translation gives CASSGSRDRAHEQYF.

This rearrangement joins TRBV6-5 to TRBJ1-1; D gene uncertain. V was clipped by 1 base and J by 0 bases, with 12 bases between them. This CDR3 is 16 amino acids long. Germline loops: CDR1 MNHEY, CDR2 SVGAGI. The CDR3: CASSYFGRAMNTEAFF. The CDR3 region has the DNA TGTGCCAGCAGTTACTTCGGACGGGCTATGAACACTGAAGCTTTCTTT.

The chain employs TRBV7-9 and TRBJ2-7; perhaps D is TRBD1 or TRBD2 (5 bases each). This CDR3 has 14 residues. V lost 3 bases to trimming and J lost 5 bases, with 14 bases between them. Looked up from germline, CDR1 is SEHNR and CDR2 is FQNEAQ (reference sequence). CDR3: CASSLVVMGHEQYF. The CDR3 coding sequence is TGTGCCAGCAGCTTGGTAGTAATGGGACACGAGCAGTACTTC.

The chain couples TRBV28 to TRBJ1-2, with a tentative D call TRBD1 (6 bases). Trimming cost V 6 bases and J 7 bases, with 24 bases left between them. Germline V gene sequence: CDR1 MDHEN, CDR2 SYDVKM. The CDR3 totals 16 residues. The CDR3 region has the DNA TGTGCCAGCAGGCGGACCGGGACACCCTCATTCGGTGGCTACACCTTC. It yields the protein CASRRTGTPSFGGYTF.

V and J are TRBV7-3 and TRBJ2-6; D gene unclear. CDR3 length: 16 residues. V lost 1 base to trimming and J lost 3 bases, with 10 bases between them. Per the germline V gene, CDR1 is SGHTA and CDR2 is FQGTGA. The CDR3 region is CASSLIPVGGANVLTF. CDR3 sequence (DNA): TGTGCCAGCAGCTTAATCCCCGTCGGTGGGGCCAACGTCCTGACTTTC.

The V gene is TRBV27, the J gene TRBJ2-2; 8 nucleotides agree with TRBD2. Germline trimming cut 3 bases from V and 0 bases from J; bases unmatched to any gene: 6. CDR3 length: 17 amino acids. CDR1 is MNHEY, CDR2 SMNVEV, per germline (reference sequence). CDR3 amino acids: CASSFRIAGPNTGELFF. CDR3 bases: TGTGCCAGCAGTTTTCGGATAGCGGGGCCGAACACCGGGGAGCTGTTTTTT.

The chain uses TRBV5-1 and TRBJ2-3; D unclear. There are 13 residues in the CDR3. CDR1 and CDR2 from the germline V gene are SGHRS and YFSETQ. V lost 0 bases and J lost 2, with 4 bases in between. CDR3 region: CASSLGTTDTQYF. The CDR3 nucleotides read TGCGCCAGCAGCTTGGGGACCACAGATACGCAGTATTTT.

This rearrangement joins TRBV4-1 to TRBJ2-4, with D possibly matching TRBD2 (6 bases). The germline gives CDR1 MGHRA, CDR2 YSYEKL. V was trimmed by 3 bases and J by 5 bases, leaving 17 bases between them. The CDR3 spans 16 residues. CDR3 in amino acids: CASSHNPRGWENIQYF. For the CDR3, the DNA is TGCGCCAGCAGCCATAACCCGCGGGGTTGGGAAAACATTCAGTACTTC.

This clone was observed a handful of times. V usage is TRBV6-1 and J usage is TRBJ1-1; 8 bases match TRBD1. The CDR3 has 13 residues. Trimming cost V 11 bases and J 1 base; bases outside gene matches: 6. Germline lookup yields CDR1 MNHNS and CDR2 SASEGT. The CDR3 reads CAVRQGKNTEAFF. The CDR3 coding sequence is TGTGCCGTAAGACAGGGGAAGAACACTGAAGCTTTCTTT.

CDR3 sequence (DNA): TGTGCCAGCAGCAACAAAACCTTCGGTAGCACAGATACGCAGTATTTT. Its protein is CASSNKTFGSTDTQYF. V usage is TRBV7-9 and J usage is TRBJ2-3; unclear D gene. V lost 5 bases to trimming and J lost 0 bases, with 15 bases between them. The CDR3 sequence is 16 residues long. Germline V gene data show CDR1 as SEHNR and CDR2 as FQNEAQ (reference sequence).

The V call is TRBV5-8, the J call TRBJ1-1; 7 positions match TRBD1. V lost 6 bases, J lost 0 bases, and 2 bases stayed unmatched. Germline loops: CDR1 SGHTS, CDR2 YDEGEE. This CDR3 region has 13 residues. The CDR3 region is CASNTGVNTEAFF. CDR3 DNA: TGTGCCAGCAACACAGGGGTGAACACTGAAGCTTTCTTT.

CDR3 sequence reads: CASSSTGTVLEQYF. CDR3 in DNA: TGTGCCAGCAGCTCGACAGGAACGGTCCTAGAGCAGTACTTC. The chain has TRBV5-5 and TRBJ2-7; maybe TRBD1 (6 bases). The CDR3 totals 14 residues. The germline V gene encodes CDR1 SGHKS and CDR2 YYEKEE (reference sequence). V lost 3 bases and J lost 7, with 17 bases in between. Drawing the rest from reference TRBV5-5 and TRBJ2-7, the complete variable domain is DAGVTQSPTHLIKTRGQQVTLRCSPISGHKSVSWYQQVLGQGPQFIFQYYEKEERGRGNFPDRFSARQFPNYSSELNVNALLLGDSALYLCASSSTGTVLEQYFGPGTRLTVT.

V and J are TRBV7-9 and TRBJ1-2; D is perhaps TRBD1 (6 bases). The CDR3 is 14 residues long. The germline gives CDR1 SEHNR, CDR2 FQNEAQ (reference sequence). The V end was cut by 6 bases, the J end by 2 bases, with 13 bases between. The CDR3 loop reads CASSGGGANYGYTF. In DNA form, the CDR3 reads TGTGCCAGCAGTGGAGGGGGGGCGAACTATGGCTACACCTTC.

The chain has TRBV10-2 and TRBJ2-7, with D perhaps TRBD1 (5 bases). Germline V gene sequence: CDR1 WSHSY, CDR2 SAAADI. Between the trimmed V and J ends, which lost 1 base and 1 base, there was a span of 8 bases. CDR3 length: 14 amino acids. Written as DNA, the CDR3 is TGCGCCAGCAGTGAGTTACAGGCTTCCTACGAGCAGTACTTC. Its protein is CASSELQASYEQYF.

The chain links TRBV7-2 to TRBJ2-7; possibly TRBD1 for D (6 bases). Trimming removed 6 bases from V and 6 bases from J, with 21 bases in between. The length of the CDR3 is 15 residues. Germline-derived CDR1 and CDR2 are SGHTA and FQGNSA. CDR3 sequence reads: CASSPQGPGWGEQYF. Written as DNA, the CDR3 is TGTGCCAGCAGTCCACAGGGACCAGGCTGGGGCGAGCAGTACTTC.

The chain carries TRBV11-1 and TRBJ2-5; D uncertain. This CDR3 spans 14 amino acids. Per germline, CDR1 SGHAT and CDR2 FQDESV (reference sequence). V gave up 2 bases and J gave up 2 bases, with 9 bases separating them. The CDR3 sequence is CASSLRLLQETQYF. CDR3 sequence (DNA): TGTGCCAGCAGCTTACGGTTGCTACAAGAGACCCAGTACTTC.

The gene calls are TRBV19 and TRBJ1-3, with D unclear. Per germline, CDR1 LNHDA and CDR2 SQIVND (reference sequence). The V end lost 1 base, the J end lost 0 bases, and 16 bases lay between the germline ends. The CDR3 is 18 amino acids. For the CDR3, the DNA is TGTGCCAGTAGTATAGGAGGAGGAACTCAAAGCTCTGGAAACACCATATATTTT. This translates into CASSIGGGTQSSGNTIYF.

This rearrangement joins TRBV11-2 to TRBJ2-6; D tentatively reads TRBD1 or TRBD2 (5 bases each). The CDR3 is made up of 17 amino acids. Germline V gene sequence: CDR1 SGHAT, CDR2 FQNNGV. Trimming removed 2 bases at V and 0 bases at J, with 11 bases between. The CDR3 nucleotides read TGTGCCAGCAGCTTATTATCCGGGACCTCTGGGGCCAACGTCCTGACTTTC. The encoded protein is CASSLLSGTSGANVLTF.

The gene calls are TRBV27 and TRBJ2-5; D tentatively fits TRBD1 or TRBD2 (5 bases each). The V end was cut by 5 bases, the J end by 2 bases, with 18 bases between. The germline CDR1 and CDR2 sequences are MNHEY and SMNVEV (reference sequence). The CDR3 extends over 16 amino acids. This chain's CDR3 is CASSPSGRILQETQYF. As DNA, the CDR3 is TGTGCCAGCAGTCCCTCGGGGCGGATCCTTCAAGAGACCCAGTACTTC.

The genes are TRBV15 and TRBJ1-2; 10 bases map to TRBD1. The CDR3 spans 18 residues. The trim removed 6 bases at V and 6 bases at J, leaving 19 bases unmatched. Germline CDR1 is LNHNV and CDR2 is YYDKDF (reference sequence). The CDR3 loop is CATRGGAPGQGYPHGYTF. As DNA, the CDR3 is TGTGCCACCAGGGGAGGGGCCCCGGGACAGGGGTACCCACATGGCTACACCTTC.

The genes are TRBV27 and TRBJ1-3; 7 positions agree with TRBD1. The V gene's germline CDR1 is MNHEY and CDR2 SMNVEV (reference sequence). V dropped 6 bases and J dropped 2; count of bases not matched to a gene: 7. CDR3 length: 15 amino acids. CDR3 DNA sequence: TGTGCCAGCAGCCCTAGGACAGGAGCTGGAAACACCATATATTTT. This translates into CASSPRTGAGNTIYF.

The genes are TRBV6-1 and TRBJ2-7; possibly TRBD2 for D (5 bases). V lost 6 bases and J lost 0, with 12 bases in between. This CDR3 has 14 residues. From germline, CDR1 is MNHNS and CDR2 SASEGT. The CDR3 loop is CASSATGSSYEQYF. CDR3 nucleotides: TGTGCCAGCAGCGCGACTGGGAGCTCCTACGAGCAGTACTTC.

This clone was seen just once. The rearrangement links TRBV29-1 to TRBJ2-1, with 9 bases matching TRBD1. Trimming cost V 5 bases and J 9 bases; bases outside gene matches: 8. The CDR3 runs 13 residues. Germline V CDR1 and CDR2: SQVTM, ANQGSEA. This CDR3 is CSVTGGNPAEQFF. CDR3 bases: TGCAGCGTTACAGGGGGCAACCCCGCTGAGCAGTTCTTC.

The V and J genes are TRBV6-5 and TRBJ1-1; TRBD1 might be the D (6 bases). The CDR3 is 15 amino acids. V dropped 8 bases and J dropped 0 bases, with 16 bases sitting between them. The V gene's germline CDR1 is MNHEY and CDR2 SVGAGI. The CDR3, as DNA: TGTGCCAGCTCCCGTCGGGGGGCCCTGAACACTGAAGCTTTCTTT. Translation: CASSRRGALNTEAFF.